A single sample gave rise to the 14 T cell receptor beta chains below, sequenced in a study of T cells expressing NK-cell markers. From its re-call of the 5' RACE reads, TCRdb lists each CDR3 protein once, without DNA. The sample yields 500,000 to 600,000 distinct CDR3 sequences, of which the top ten take up roughly 3.6%. Sequenced sample: blood T cells: a sorted CD56 or NKG2C T cell subset, CD4+ or CD8+ T cells, or bulk PBMC T cells (not recorded which). The receptor source for this set is a man younger than 30 in good health.

The chain couples TRBV6-5 to TRBJ1-6; TCRdb's D call, TRBD1, is unchecked because there is no DNA. CDR3 length: 17 amino acids. Germline-derived CDR1 and CDR2 are MNHEY and SVGAGI. CDR3 in amino acids: CASSYSPPGTVNSPLHF.

The chain couples TRBV20-1 to TRBJ2-1; TCRdb names TRBD2, which stays unverified in the absence of DNA. Germline V lookup: CDR1 DFQATT, CDR2 SNEGSKA (reference sequence). The CDR3 loop spans 15 amino acids. The CDR3 loop is CSARGGSGAFNEQFF.

This rearrangement joins TRBV12-3 or TRBV12-4 to TRBJ2-7; checking the TCRdb D call of TRBD1 is not possible without DNA. This CDR3 region has 13 residues. Here the CDR3 reads CASSKGGRGGQYF.

V and J are TRBV7-8 and TRBJ2-5; no DNA is available, so the TRBD1 call from TCRdb remains unchecked. The germline CDR1 and CDR2 sequences are SGHVS and FQNEAQ. This CDR3 spans 17 amino acids. CDR3 sequence reads: CASSLSGIGFYQETQYF.

The chain couples TRBV12-3 or TRBV12-4 to TRBJ1-6. CDR3 length: 14 amino acids. The CDR3: CASGGGPVGLPLHF.

This chain uses TRBV18 with TRBJ2-2; TCRdb selects TRBD2, and the lack of DNA leaves this call unchecked. CDR3 length: 14 residues. Germline V gene sequence: CDR1 KGHSH, CDR2 LQKENI. Here the CDR3 reads CASPAVTDGGELFF.

V and J are TRBV11-2 and TRBJ2-7; absent DNA, TCRdb's TRBD1 call cannot be checked. CDR1 is SGHAT and CDR2 is FQNNGV in the germline V gene. The CDR3 contains 19 residues. The CDR3 sequence: CASSLKGQGASIISYEQYF.

The chain joins TRBV28 to TRBJ2-7; TCRdb names TRBD2, which stays unverified in the absence of DNA. Germline CDR1 MDHEN, CDR2 SYDVKM. The CDR3 runs 14 residues. CDR3 sequence: CASRVAGDSYEQYF.

The V and J genes are TRBV15 and TRBJ2-2; TCRdb calls TRBD1, which cannot be checked without DNA. The CDR3 runs 15 residues. CDR1 is LNHNV, CDR2 YYDKDF, per germline (reference sequence). CDR3 sequence reads: CATSRETGVGGELFF.

This CDR3 reads CASSVPTRRGTDTQYF. The chain recombines TRBV9 with TRBJ2-3. CDR1 is SGDLS and CDR2 is YYNGEE in the germline V gene. The CDR3 contains 16 residues. Supplemented by reference TRBV9 and TRBJ2-3, the full variable domain reads DSGVTQTPKHLITATGQRVTLRCSPRSGDLSVYWYQQSLDQGLQFLIQYYNGEERAKGNILERFSAQQFPDLHSELNLSSLELGDSALYFCASSVPTRRGTDTQYFGPGTRLTVL.

The rearrangement uses TRBV28 and TRBJ1-2. Germline lookup yields CDR1 MDHEN and CDR2 SYDVKM. The CDR3 length is 12 residues. The CDR3 loop reads CASRVTNYGYTF.

CDR3 protein: CASSIMPGHNTEAFF. This chain connects TRBV19 to TRBJ1-1; TCRdb outputs TRBD1, but without DNA this stays unchecked. CDR3 length: 15 residues. Germline values: CDR1 LNHDA, CDR2 SQIVND (reference sequence).

The chain links TRBV7-2 to TRBJ2-1; the D gene TCRdb calls, TRBD2, cannot be checked with no DNA. The V gene's germline CDR1 is SGHTA and CDR2 FQGNSA. CDR3 length: 14 amino acids. Here the CDR3 reads CASSFEGLSNEQFF.

The rearrangement links TRBV29-1 to TRBJ2-1; TCRdb reports TRBD2, a call that lacks DNA to check it against. The CDR3 has 16 residues. CDR1 and CDR2 from the germline V gene are SQVTM and ANQGSEA. CDR3: CSVEGGLAGVVNEQFF.